This record looks at one T cell receptor beta chain sequence and its context. This clonotype was picked up a small number of times. What this receptor recognizes is not known. A much bigger clone sits one base away, suggesting this may be a read error. This entry is derived from a study of spatial heterogeneity in lung cancer (dated by TCRdb to about 2019). As for the study more broadly: Beta-chain transcripts were consistently detected in greater numbers than alpha-chain transcripts, which likely reflects a higher abundance of beta-chain transcripts. In the raw uncorrected reads, each unique combination of TCR and UMI appeared more than ten times on average. TCR alpha and beta repertoires were quantitatively compared across multiple tumor regions, matched nontumor lung and blood in non-small cell lung cancer. The study linked features of the TCR repertoire to counts of nonsynonymous mutations, which were determined by whole-exome sequencing of tumor tissue. At surgery, hundreds of tumor regions, fewer than 85 matched nontumor lung samples and 56 PBMC samples were TCR-sequenced for both alpha and beta chains. Points the paper makes about the study in general: Ubiquitous expanded tumor TCRs were detected in blood more often at tumor resection than at routine follow-up. Additional single-cell paired TCR alpha and beta sequencing was considered necessary to confirm, at a functional level, the hypothesis that regional TCRs recognize regional mutations.

CDR3 length: 14 amino acids, cysteine to phenylalanine. Only the CDR3 portion is preserved as DNA: 42 bases, with reading frame beginning at the first base. Based on the germline V gene (reference sequence), the CDR1 and CDR2 sequences are MNHEY and SMNVEV. Read against the paper, the sample's time point label means: sample taken at primary tumor resection. For TCR sequencing, whole RNA was extracted from tumor and nontumor lung tissue, or from cryopreserved PBMC samples, and no cell sorting was done. Donors were around 71 patients with early-stage, untreated non-small cell lung cancer from the lung TRACERx cohort. A patient was chosen for TCR sequencing only when enough RNA was available from at least two tumor regions. The library came from 5' RACE. For sequencing, a NextSeq 500 was employed. To allow correction of PCR and sequencing errors, the TCR library protocol tagged every TCR cDNA molecule with a unique molecular identifier. Per the authors' processing: TCR identification, UMI-based error correction and CDR3 extraction were all carried out with Decombinator tools. TCRs above a frequency of 2 per 1,000, corresponding to the top 1% of the tumor frequency distribution, were defined as expanded. Rényi diversity was computed with the R vegan package after subsampling each repertoire 100 times to 5,000 TCRs. CDR3 similarity networks were built from amino acid triplet string-kernel similarity, with CDR3s being connected when pairwise similarity was above 0.82. TCRdb cleaned the public reads at Q25 with fastp, built clones with MiXCR and kept in-frame beta chains. Entries that share a CDR3 protein sequence are merged under the most common genes and DNA. These V and J calls rely on TCRdb rather than the paper's analysis. The sample records 20,000 to 30,000 distinct CDR3 sequences, around 13% of which are singletons. The top ten clonotypes cover under 30% of the sample.

The origin of this receptor is a female donor with early-stage non-small cell lung cancer. The sequence is built from TRBV27 and TRBJ2-7, and 7 junctional nucleotides match TRBD2. The sample here was PBMCs, taken at surgery. The DNA sequence follows: TGTGCCAGCAGTTTCACTAGCGCGGAATACGGGCAGTACTTC. The encoded protein is CASSFTSAEYGQYF.